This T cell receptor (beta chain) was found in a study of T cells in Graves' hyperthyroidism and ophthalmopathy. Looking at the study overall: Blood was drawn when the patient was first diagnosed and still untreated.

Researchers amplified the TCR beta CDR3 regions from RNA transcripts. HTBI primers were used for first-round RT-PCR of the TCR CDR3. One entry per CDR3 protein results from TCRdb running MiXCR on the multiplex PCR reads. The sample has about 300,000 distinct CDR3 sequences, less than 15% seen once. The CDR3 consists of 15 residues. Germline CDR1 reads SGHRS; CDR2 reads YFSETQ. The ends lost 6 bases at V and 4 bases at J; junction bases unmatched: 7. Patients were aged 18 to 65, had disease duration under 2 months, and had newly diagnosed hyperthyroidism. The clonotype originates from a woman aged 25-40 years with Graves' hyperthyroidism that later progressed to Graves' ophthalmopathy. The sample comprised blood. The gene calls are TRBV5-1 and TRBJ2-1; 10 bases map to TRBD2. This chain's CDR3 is CASTPGLALYNEQFF. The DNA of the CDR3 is TGCGCCAGCACCCCGGGACTAGCGCTGTACAATGAGCAGTTCTTC.